These T cell receptor beta chains were read from a single sample in a study of blood T cell repertoires in COVID-19. Method: immunoSEQ multiplex PCR; TCRdb's copy keeps in-frame clones and lacks some. The sample records about 290,000 clones, about 89% being singletons. The sequenced sample was peripheral blood. The receptor set was obtained from a man between 35 and 55 years old with acute or convalescent COVID-19. The CDR3 runs from the conserved cysteine through the conserved F or W.

j_gene: TRBJ1-5
v_gene: TRBV5-5
CDR3aa: CASSLAPHQPQHF

j_gene: TRBJ1-2
v_gene: TRBV5-4
CDR3aa: CASSVDSSGYTF

j_gene: TRBJ2-3
v_gene: TRBV5-5
CDR3aa: CASSSRQGTDTQYF

j_gene: TRBJ1-1
v_gene: TRBV27
CDR3aa: CASSMLGQKDTEAFF

j_gene: TRBJ2-7
v_gene: TRBV3-1/TRBV3-2
CDR3aa: CASSELMGDEQYF

j_gene: TRBJ2-4
v_gene: TRBV3-1/TRBV3-2
CDR3aa: CASSNTGSQYF

j_gene: TRBJ1-5
v_gene: TRBV7-9
CDR3aa: CASSFGTGGSNQPQHF

j_gene: TRBJ1-2
v_gene: TRBV5-4
CDR3aa: CASSFTDRGSGYTF

j_gene: TRBJ2-7
v_gene: TRBV5-8
CDR3aa: CASSAGLTFTYEQYF

j_gene: TRBJ2-3
v_gene: TRBV10-3
CDR3aa: CAITPGGEGKDTQYF

j_gene: TRBJ1-2
v_gene: TRBV30
CDR3aa: CAWSVTLLGYGYTF

j_gene: TRBJ2-1
v_gene: TRBV7-6
CDR3aa: CASSLALLAGGNHNEQFF

j_gene: TRBJ1-4
v_gene: TRBV7-9
CDR3aa: CASSKLGADSNEKLFF

j_gene: TRBJ1-5
v_gene: TRBV6-2/TRBV6-3
CDR3aa: CASSSLTGSPGQPQHF

j_gene: TRBJ1-1
v_gene: TRBV5-1
CDR3aa: CASSLDRVKLTEAFF

j_gene: TRBJ1-2
v_gene: TRBV2
CDR3aa: CASSDYGYTF

j_gene: TRBJ2-7
v_gene: TRBV20-1
CDR3aa: CSAGTGHEQYF

j_gene: TRBJ2-1
v_gene: TRBV15
CDR3aa: CATSRDRQGKSPEQFF

j_gene: TRBJ1-3
v_gene: TRBV3-1/TRBV3-2
CDR3aa: CASSPTTGNTIYF

j_gene: TRBJ1-5
v_gene: TRBV6-4
CDR3aa: CASSGTGLSSNQPQHF

j_gene: TRBJ2-1
v_gene: TRBV12-5
CDR3aa: CASGLDDRVDPREQFF

j_gene: TRBJ2-7
v_gene: TRBV5-4
CDR3aa: CASSLAGGRYEQYF

j_gene: TRBJ2-7
v_gene: TRBV19
CDR3aa: CASSNWAASYEQYF

j_gene: TRBJ1-1
v_gene: TRBV6-5
CDR3aa: CASSSMNTEAFF

j_gene: TRBJ1-1
v_gene: TRBV12-3/TRBV12-4
CDR3aa: CASRRSGGRAFF

j_gene: TRBJ1-5
v_gene: TRBV6-5
CDR3aa: CASTGQGAKGQPQHF

j_gene: TRBJ2-6
v_gene: TRBV14
CDR3aa: CASSQLLSLSGANVLTF

j_gene: TRBJ2-3
v_gene: TRBV15
CDR3aa: CATSRELVSDTQYF

j_gene: TRBJ1-3
v_gene: TRBV4-2
CDR3aa: CASSQEWSLGVGSGNTIYF

j_gene: TRBJ1-6
v_gene: TRBV6-5
CDR3aa: CASSLQGANSPLHF

j_gene: TRBJ1-3
v_gene: TRBV12-5
CDR3aa: CASALVLVSRTGNTIYF

j_gene: TRBJ2-7
v_gene: TRBV2
CDR3aa: CASRIGQGIHEQYF